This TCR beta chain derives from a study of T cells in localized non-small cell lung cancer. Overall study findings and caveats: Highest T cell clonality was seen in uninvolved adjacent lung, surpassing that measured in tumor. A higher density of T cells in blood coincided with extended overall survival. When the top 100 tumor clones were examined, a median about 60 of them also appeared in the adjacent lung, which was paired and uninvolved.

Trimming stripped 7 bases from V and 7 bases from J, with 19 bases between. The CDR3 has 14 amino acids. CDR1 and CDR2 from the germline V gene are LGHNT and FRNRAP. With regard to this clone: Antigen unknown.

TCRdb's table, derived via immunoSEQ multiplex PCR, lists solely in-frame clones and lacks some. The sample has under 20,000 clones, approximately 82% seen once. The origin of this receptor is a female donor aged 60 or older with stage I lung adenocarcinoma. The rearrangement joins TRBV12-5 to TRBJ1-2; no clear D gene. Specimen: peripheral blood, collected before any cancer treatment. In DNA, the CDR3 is TGTGCTAGTGCCCAAGGACGGGGAATTGGTGGCTACACCTTC. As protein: CASAQGRGIGGYTF.